The clone carrying this T cell receptor beta chain was picked up a small number of times. The record originates from a study of CD8 T cells in ankylosing spondylitis. TCRdb re-derived calls from the 5' RACE reads in MiXCR, one entry per CDR3 protein. The repertoire holds almost 250,000 distinct CDR3 sequences, with approximately 30% as singletons. Sequencing was carried out using blood, either unsorted or a sorted T cell fraction (not recorded which). The source of this sequence is a male donor with ankylosing spondylitis or in good health (not recorded which).

The CDR3 is CASSLVLSNTEAFF. CDR3 sequence (DNA): TGTGCCAGCAGCTTAGTACTATCGAACACTGAAGCTTTCTTT. V usage is TRBV7-9 and J usage is TRBJ1-1, with unresolved D. The CDR3 consists of 14 residues. V was pared by 1 base and J by 1 base, with 7 bases between. Germline V lookup: CDR1 SEHNR, CDR2 FQNEAQ (reference sequence).